Each of the 25 T cell receptor beta chains below was sequenced from the same sample in a study of T cells in Graves' hyperthyroidism and ophthalmopathy. RNA transcripts yielded amplified TCR beta CDR3 regions. A first-round RT-PCR of the TCR CDR3 used the HTBI primer set. TCRdb re-called the multiplex PCR reads through MiXCR, storing one row per CDR3 protein. The repertoire holds about 280,000 distinct CDR3 sequences, with less than 30% as singletons. The specimen sequenced was blood. The source is a man aged 40-49 years with Graves' hyperthyroidism that later progressed to Graves' ophthalmopathy.

Only a few counts were recorded for this clonotype. CDR3 in amino acids: CASSLNDSPLHF. CDR3 nucleotide sequence: TGTGCCAGCAGCTTAAACGATTCACCCCTCCACTTT. The gene calls are TRBV7-8 and TRBJ1-6; unclear D gene. V lost 2 bases and J 8 bases, leaving 4 bases between the germline ends. The CDR3 spans 12 residues. Per germline, CDR1 SGHVS and CDR2 FQNEAQ.

This clonotype was counted at least ten times. The chain employs TRBV4-1 and TRBJ1-5, with D perhaps TRBD1 (6 bases). Germline V gives CDR1 MGHRA, CDR2 YSYEKL. This CDR3 spans 15 amino acids. V was pared by 0 bases and J by 8 bases, with 14 bases between. The CDR3 region is CASSQDERGWKPQHF. The CDR3, as DNA: TGCGCCAGCAGCCAAGATGAAAGGGGGTGGAAGCCCCAGCATTTT.

The chain combines TRBV28 with TRBJ2-3, with TRBD2 matching over 11 bases. This CDR3 region has 17 residues. The trim removed 6 bases at V and 2 bases at J, leaving 10 bases unmatched. Germline lookup yields CDR1 MDHEN and CDR2 SYDVKM. CDR3 sequence reads: CASRLGRLAGFTDTQYF. The CDR3 coding sequence is TGTGCCAGCAGATTGGGCCGACTAGCGGGGTTCACAGATACGCAGTATTTT.

This clonotype was seen at least ten times. The chain employs TRBV7-2 and TRBJ1-2, with 7 bases lining up with TRBD1. Looked up from germline, CDR1 is SGHTA and CDR2 is FQGNSA. Trimming cost V 1 base and J 7 bases; bases outside gene matches: 12. This CDR3 is 16 amino acids long. The CDR3 sequence: CASSLVGGREGRGYTF. In DNA form, the CDR3 reads TGTGCCAGCAGCTTAGTAGGGGGCAGGGAGGGACGTGGCTACACCTTC. Supplemented by reference TRBV7-2 and TRBJ1-2, the full variable domain reads GAGVSQSPSNKVTEKGKDVELRCDPISGHTALYWYRQSLGQGLEFLIYFQGNSAPDKSGLPSDRFSAERTGGSVSTLTIQRTQQEDSAVYLCASSLVGGREGRGYTFGSGTRLTVV.

This clonotype came up many times. The V call is TRBV7-3, the J call TRBJ1-2; TRBD1 is a possible D gene (6 bases). Per the germline V gene, CDR1 is SGHTA and CDR2 is FQGTGA. The CDR3 length is 16 residues. The ends were cut back, 5 bases at V and 5 bases at J, with 21 bases in the middle. CDR3 bases: TGTGCCAGCAGCAAGGGTCATCAGAGGGGGGATTATGGCTACACCTTC. Protein product: CASSKGHQRGDYGYTF.

This clonotype was picked up many times. The chain links TRBV24-1 to TRBJ2-5, with a weak D call TRBD2 (6 bases). V lost 9 bases to trimming and J lost 1 base, with 17 bases between them. The CDR3 sequence is 15 residues long. Looked up from germline, CDR1 is KGHDR and CDR2 is SFDVKD. DNA for the CDR3: TGTGCCACCGTTAGTCAGGGAGGAGGCCAAGAGACCCAGTACTTC. This encodes CATVSQGGGQETQYF.

This rearrangement joins TRBV11-2 to TRBJ1-3; no reliable D call. With 3 bases removed from V and 0 bases from J, the gap between germline ends came to 12 bases. Germline CDR1 and CDR2: SGHAT and FQNNGV. The CDR3 totals 16 residues. CDR3: CASSFTVHSSGNTIYF. As DNA, the CDR3 is TGTGCCAGCAGCTTTACGGTACATAGCTCTGGAAACACCATATATTTT.

The chain links TRBV12-3 or TRBV12-4 to TRBJ1-2, with a possible D match to TRBD1 (6 bases). V lost 7 bases, J lost 6 bases, and 15 bases lay in between. The length of the CDR3 is 13 residues. CDR3 protein: CASTPQQGHGYTF. CDR3 sequence (DNA): TGTGCCAGCACTCCCCAACAGGGCCATGGCTACACCTTC.

This clonotype appeared many times. The rearrangement links TRBV10-2 to TRBJ2-5; D perhaps matches TRBD2 (5 bases). With 4 bases removed from V and 3 bases from J, the gap between germline ends came to 9 bases. This CDR3 region has 13 residues. Germline V gives CDR1 WSHSY, CDR2 SAAADI. The CDR3 sequence is CASSGASKETQYF. DNA for the CDR3: TGCGCCAGCAGTGGGGCTAGCAAAGAGACCCAGTACTTC.

This clonotype was counted only a few times. The rearrangement joins TRBV6-2 or TRBV6-3 to TRBJ1-2; TRBD1 matches 9 bases. Trimming took 6 bases from V and 6 from J; bases not matched to a gene: 8. Looked up from germline, CDR1 is MNHEY and CDR2 is SVGEGT. The CDR3 is 14 amino acids. In DNA, the CDR3 is TGTGCCAGCAGCACCCCATGGGACAGGGATGGCTACACCTTC. Translation: CASSTPWDRDGYTF.

The chain joins TRBV19 to TRBJ2-2; no clear D gene. The germline V gene encodes CDR1 LNHDA and CDR2 SQIVND (reference sequence). V gave up 5 bases and J gave up 4 bases, with 11 bases separating them. The CDR3 loop spans 14 amino acids. CDR3 bases: TGTGCCAGTAGTTACGGGCCTTCCACCGGGGAGCTGTTTTTT. Encoded protein: CASSYGPSTGELFF.

This clonotype was seen many times. The rearrangement uses TRBV7-3 and TRBJ1-1, with 7 bases lining up with TRBD1. The CDR3 contains 14 residues. V lost 4 bases, J lost 1 base, and 3 bases stayed unmatched. Germline CDR1 and CDR2: SGHTA and FQGTGA. The CDR3 coding sequence is TGTGCCAGCAGCTCCTCAGGGGGGAACACTGAAGCTTTCTTT. Its protein product is CASSSSGGNTEAFF.

The chain is built from TRBV2 and TRBJ1-1; 7 bases align to TRBD1. Germline V CDR1 and CDR2: SNHLY, FYNNEI. The J segment lost 0 bases and the V segment lost 6 bases, leaving 7 bases of the junction unmatched. CDR3 length: 15 residues. The CDR3 DNA is TGTGCCAGCAGGCCGGGACAGCCGATGAACACTGAAGCTTTCTTT. Its translation is CASRPGQPMNTEAFF.

This clonotype came up many times. The chain's CDR3 is CASSRGNSQHF. In nucleotides, the CDR3 is TGTGCCAGTTCCAGGGGCAATTCCCAGCATTTT. The rearrangement uses TRBV19 and TRBJ1-5; perhaps TRBD1 as D (6 bases). Trimming removed 8 bases at V and 11 bases at J, with 13 bases between. The CDR3 sequence is 11 residues long. Germline CDR1 and CDR2: LNHDA and SQIVND (reference sequence).

This clonotype was counted many times. V gene TRBV7-8 combines with J gene TRBJ1-5; D gene unclear. Germline V gives CDR1 SGHVS, CDR2 FQNEAQ. With 1 base removed from V and 3 bases from J, the gap between germline ends came to 10 bases. The CDR3 runs 15 residues. CDR3 nucleotides: TGTGCCAGCAGCTTAGGGGCGGGGAACAATCAGCCCCAGCATTTT. Its translation: CASSLGAGNNQPQHF.

The sample holds a few counts of this clonotype. The chain combines TRBV20-1 with TRBJ1-5; no clear D gene. The CDR3 is made up of 13 amino acids. CDR1 is DFQATT, CDR2 SNEGSKA, per germline (reference sequence). V was cut by 4 bases and J by 0 bases, with 7 bases left in between. CDR3 sequence: CSANQYSNQPQHF. The CDR3, as DNA: TGCAGTGCTAACCAATATAGCAATCAGCCCCAGCATTTT.

This clonotype showed up many times. This sequence joins TRBV11-2 and TRBJ2-7, with D hard to call. V was clipped by 0 bases and J by 3 bases, with 12 bases between them. This CDR3 is built from 15 residues. Looked up from germline, CDR1 is SGHAT and CDR2 is FQNNGV. The CDR3 here is CASSLDLLGIYEQYF. CDR3 sequence (DNA): TGTGCCAGCAGCTTAGACCTTCTAGGGATCTACGAGCAGTACTTC.

In this sample, this clonotype is medium-sized. J is TRBJ2-5 and V is TRBV11-2; D is unclear. Per the germline V gene, CDR1 is SGHAT and CDR2 is FQNNGV. The CDR3 is made up of 15 amino acids. V lost 0 bases and J 1 base, leaving 9 bases between the germline ends. The CDR3 DNA reads as TGTGCCAGCAGCTTAGAGGGGTTCCCCCAAGAGACCCAGTACTTC. As protein: CASSLEGFPQETQYF.

Many counts were recorded for this clonotype. J is TRBJ2-5 and V is TRBV19, with a weak D call TRBD1 (6 bases). CDR3 length: 14 residues. The ends were cut back, 5 bases at V and 1 base at J, with 11 bases in the middle. Germline CDR1 is LNHDA and CDR2 is SQIVND (reference sequence). DNA of the CDR3: TGTGCCAGTAGTTCAGGGGACATCCAAGAGACCCAGTACTTC. Translation: CASSSGDIQETQYF.

Comments on this clonotype: A junction end diverges from the germline sequence, so it may reflect a read error. This rearrangement joins TRBV6-5 to TRBJ1-5; D is unclear. CDR3 size: 14 residues. The V gene's germline CDR1 is MNHEY and CDR2 SVGAGI. DNA for the CDR3: TGTGCCAGCAGTTACTCCGAGCACGGGCAGCCCCAGCATTTC. Translation gives CASSYSEHGQPQHF.

There are many counts of this clonotype. The rearrangement links TRBV28 to TRBJ2-4; D call uncertain. Germline values: CDR1 MDHEN, CDR2 SYDVKM. The CDR3 consists of 13 residues. V shed 5 bases and J shed 7 bases, with 12 bases lying between them. In DNA form, the CDR3 reads TGTGCCAGCAGTCCCCCGCAGAGTAACATTCAGTACTTC. This codes for CASSPPQSNIQYF.

This clonotype was counted ten times or more. DNA for the CDR3: TGTGCCTGGAGTGTTCGGAAGGGGCTTCGGACTGAAGCTTTCTTT. Translating gives CAWSVRKGLRTEAFF. The chain uses TRBV30 and TRBJ1-1, with D possibly being TRBD1 (5 bases). Per the germline V gene, CDR1 is GTSNPN and CDR2 is SVGIG (reference sequence). The CDR3 extends over 15 amino acids. The V and J ends lost 0 bases and 5 bases respectively, with 16 bases between them.

The rearrangement uses TRBV6-2 or TRBV6-3 and TRBJ1-1; TRBD1 might be the D (5 bases). CDR1 is MNHEY and CDR2 is SVGEGT in the germline V gene. V lost 6 bases, J lost 5 bases, and 10 bases lay in between. This CDR3 has 12 amino acids. The CDR3 DNA reads TGTGCCAGCAGAGGAAGGGGAACTGAAGCTTTCTTT. It specifies CASRGRGTEAFF.

The J gene is TRBJ1-1, the V gene TRBV12-3 or TRBV12-4; D might be TRBD1 (6 bases). The length of the CDR3 is 12 residues. The V gene lost 8 bases and the J gene lost 4 bases, with 11 bases spanning the gap. This CDR3 reads CASGRGGTEAFF. CDR3 DNA: TGTGCCAGCGGCAGGGGCGGCACTGAAGCTTTCTTT.

In the case of this clonotype: Relative to the germline gene, one junction end is altered; a read error may explain this. This chain connects TRBV12-3 or TRBV12-4 to TRBJ1-1; D unresolved. This CDR3 is 13 amino acids long. The CDR3 protein is CASSLEPIPKFIF. The CDR3 DNA sequence: TGTGCCAGCAGTCTAGAACCCATCCCTAAGTTTATCTTT.